Sequencing of this TCR beta chain was carried out in a study of blood T cell repertoires in COVID-19. In the authors' workflow: Estimated nucleated cell counts came from reference gene primer amplification. Assay: immunoSEQ multiplex PCR; the TCRdb copy retains only in-frame clones and omits some. D and trimming come from the DNA, and the V and J calls and clone size come from that table. Of about 68,000 clones listed, 80% to 85% were seen once; the top ten hold about 10%. Between the trimmed V and J ends, which lost 2 bases and 8 bases, there was a span of 13 bases. Germline V gene sequence: CDR1 KGHSH, CDR2 LQKENI. This CDR3 comprises 15 residues.

Sequencing was done on a sample of peripheral blood. The gene calls are TRBV18 and TRBJ1-6; possible D gene TRBD1, 6 bases. The sequence derives from a man between 45 and 60 years old with active COVID-19. The DNA for the CDR3 is TGTGCCAGCTCACCAACCCCGACAGGCGATTCACCCCTCCACTTT. It encodes CASSPTPTGDSPLHF.